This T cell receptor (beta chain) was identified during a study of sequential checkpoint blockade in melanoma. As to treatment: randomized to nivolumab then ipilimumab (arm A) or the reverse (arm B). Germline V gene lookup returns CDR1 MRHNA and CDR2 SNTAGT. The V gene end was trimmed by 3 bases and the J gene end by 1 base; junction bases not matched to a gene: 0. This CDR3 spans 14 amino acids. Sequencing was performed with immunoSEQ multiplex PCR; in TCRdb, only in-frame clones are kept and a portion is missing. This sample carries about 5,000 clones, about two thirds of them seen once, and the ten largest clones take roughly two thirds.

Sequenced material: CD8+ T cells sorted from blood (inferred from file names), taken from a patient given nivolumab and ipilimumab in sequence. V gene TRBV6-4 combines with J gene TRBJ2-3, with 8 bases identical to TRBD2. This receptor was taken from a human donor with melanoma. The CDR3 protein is CASSEREGTDTQYF. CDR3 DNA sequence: TGTGCCAGCAGTGAGCGGGAGGGCACAGATACGCAGTATTTT.